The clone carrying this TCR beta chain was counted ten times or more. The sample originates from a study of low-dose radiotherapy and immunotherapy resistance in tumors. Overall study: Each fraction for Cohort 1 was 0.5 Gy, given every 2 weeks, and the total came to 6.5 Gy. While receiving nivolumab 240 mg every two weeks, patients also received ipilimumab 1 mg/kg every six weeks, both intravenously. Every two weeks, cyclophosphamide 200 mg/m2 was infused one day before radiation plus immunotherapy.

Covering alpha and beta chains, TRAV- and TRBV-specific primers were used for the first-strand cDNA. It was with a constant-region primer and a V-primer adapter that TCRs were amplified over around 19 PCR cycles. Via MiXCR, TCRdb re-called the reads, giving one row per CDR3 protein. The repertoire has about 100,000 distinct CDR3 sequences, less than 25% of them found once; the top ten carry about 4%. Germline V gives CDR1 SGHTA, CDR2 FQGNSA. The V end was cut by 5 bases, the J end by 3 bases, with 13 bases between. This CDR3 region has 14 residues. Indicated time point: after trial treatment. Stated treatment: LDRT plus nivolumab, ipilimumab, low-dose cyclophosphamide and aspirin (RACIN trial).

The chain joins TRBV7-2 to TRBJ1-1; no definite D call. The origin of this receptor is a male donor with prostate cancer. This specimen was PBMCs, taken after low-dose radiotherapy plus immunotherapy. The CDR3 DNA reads TGTGCCAGCAGCCCACTCTCGGGTTACACTGAAGCTTTCTTT. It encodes CASSPLSGYTEAFF.